These T cell receptor beta chains were read from a single sample in a study of T cells in Graves' hyperthyroidism and ophthalmopathy. Using its own MiXCR run on the multiplex PCR reads, TCRdb lists one record per CDR3 protein. This table has hundreds of thousands of distinct CDR3 sequences, approximately 13% appearing once. The specimen sequenced was blood. The receptor source for this set is a woman between 25 and 40 years old with Graves' hyperthyroidism that later progressed to Graves' ophthalmopathy. Both conserved end residues are part of each CDR3. Each record gives: J gene, clone size, D gene, V gene, CDR3 DNA, CDR3 protein. A D gene is named only where the DNA matches it firmly. Only some rows state a clone size, as once, few, many or a class for expanded clones.

j_gene: TRBJ1-5; abundance: many; d_gene: NA; v_gene: TRBV28; CDR3nt: TGTGCCAGCAAAAACGGGCCCCCTAATCAGCCCCAGCATTTT; CDR3aa: CASKNGPPNQPQHF
j_gene: TRBJ1-5; abundance: few; d_gene: NA; v_gene: TRBV28; CDR3nt: TGTGCCAGCAGTTTGGGGGGACCCCATCAGCCCCAGCATTTT; CDR3aa: CASSLGGPHQPQHF
j_gene: TRBJ2-5; abundance: few; d_gene: TRBD2; v_gene: TRBV18; CDR3nt: TGTGCCAGCTCACCACCTACAGCGGGGGAGGAGACCCAGTACTTC; CDR3aa: CASSPPTAGEETQYF
j_gene: TRBJ1-5; abundance: many; d_gene: NA; v_gene: TRBV27; CDR3nt: TGTGCCAGCAGTTTAGTGGGGACGACCGGTCAGCCCCAGCATTTT; CDR3aa: CASSLVGTTGQPQHF
j_gene: TRBJ2-7; abundance: many; d_gene: TRBD1; v_gene: TRBV6-1; CDR3nt: TGTGCCAGCAGACCCGGGACAGGGATCTTCTACGAGCAGTACTTC; CDR3aa: CASRPGTGIFYEQYF
j_gene: TRBJ1-1; abundance: NA; d_gene: NA; v_gene: TRBV6-5; CDR3nt: TGTGCCAGCAGTTACTGGGACATTTCCACTGAAGCTTTCTTT; CDR3aa: CASSYWDISTEAFF
j_gene: TRBJ2-3; abundance: many; d_gene: TRBD1; v_gene: TRBV5-1; CDR3nt: TGCGCCAGCAGCTTCACAGGGGTCACAGATACGCAGTATTTT; CDR3aa: CASSFTGVTDTQYF
j_gene: TRBJ2-3; abundance: once; d_gene: NA; v_gene: TRBV29-1; CDR3nt: TGCAGCGTTGACCCCGGTACGCAGTATTTT; CDR3aa: CSVDPGTQYF
j_gene: TRBJ2-1; abundance: many; d_gene: TRBD2; v_gene: TRBV20-1; CDR3nt: TGCAGTGCTAGACGACTAGCGGGAGTAGGTAGGGATGAGCAGTTCTTC; CDR3aa: CSARRLAGVGRDEQFF
j_gene: TRBJ2-1; abundance: NA; d_gene: TRBD1; v_gene: TRBV4-3; CDR3nt: TGCGCCAGCAGCCTCGGGACAGAGGGATACAATGAGCAGTTCTTC; CDR3aa: CASSLGTEGYNEQFF
j_gene: TRBJ1-5; abundance: NA; d_gene: TRBD1; v_gene: TRBV12-3/TRBV12-4; CDR3nt: TGTGCCAGCAGCACCTTAGGACAGGGAGGGCAGCCCCAGCATTTT; CDR3aa: CASSTLGQGGQPQHF
j_gene: TRBJ2-3; abundance: many; d_gene: TRBD2; v_gene: TRBV11-2; CDR3nt: TGTGCCAGCAGCCCCGTTAGCGGGAGAAAGGAAGATACGCAGTATTTT; CDR3aa: CASSPVSGRKEDTQYF
j_gene: TRBJ2-2; abundance: many; d_gene: NA; v_gene: TRBV2; CDR3nt: TGTGCCAGCCGCGAGTTGAGATGGACCGGGGAGCTGTTTTTT; CDR3aa: CASRELRWTGELFF
j_gene: TRBJ2-2; abundance: many; d_gene: NA; v_gene: TRBV19; CDR3nt: TGTGCCAGTAGTATTACATCCGGGATCCTGGGCACCGGGGAGCTGTTTTTT; CDR3aa: CASSITSGILGTGELFF
j_gene: TRBJ2-1; abundance: NA; d_gene: NA; v_gene: TRBV19; CDR3nt: TGTGCCAGTAGTATGAACGGGTTTATAAATGAGCAGTTCTTC; CDR3aa: CASSMNGFINEQFF
j_gene: TRBJ2-1; abundance: NA; d_gene: NA; v_gene: TRBV19; CDR3nt: TGTGCCAGTAGTGTAGTAAGGGGGAAGACGGCCAGAACCAATGAGCAGTTCTTC; CDR3aa: CASSVVRGKTARTNEQFF
j_gene: TRBJ2-3; abundance: many; d_gene: TRBD1; v_gene: TRBV12-3/TRBV12-4; CDR3nt: TGTGCCAGCACCCTACAGGGGGCTGGCACAGATACGCAGTATTTT; CDR3aa: CASTLQGAGTDTQYF
j_gene: TRBJ2-1; abundance: many; d_gene: TRBD2; v_gene: TRBV5-1; CDR3nt: TGCGCCAGCAGCTTGGGACTAGCGGGATTTAATGAGCAGTTCTTC; CDR3aa: CASSLGLAGFNEQFF
j_gene: TRBJ1-1; abundance: NA; d_gene: NA; v_gene: TRBV5-6; CDR3nt: TGTGCCAGCAGCCGGGAGGTAACTGAAGCTTTCTTT; CDR3aa: CASSREVTEAFF
j_gene: TRBJ1-4; abundance: NA; d_gene: NA; v_gene: TRBV27; CDR3nt: TGTGCCAGCAGCCGTGACCCAACCAATGAAAAACTGTTTTTT; CDR3aa: CASSRDPTNEKLFF
j_gene: TRBJ2-2; abundance: NA; d_gene: NA; v_gene: TRBV7-2; CDR3nt: TGTGCCAGCAGCTTAGCGCTTTATCCGGGCACCGGGGAGCTGTTTTTT; CDR3aa: CASSLALYPGTGELFF
j_gene: TRBJ2-1; abundance: many; d_gene: NA; v_gene: TRBV11-2; CDR3nt: TGTGCCAGCAGCCGCACTTTGGGCTCCTACAATGAGCAGTTCTTC; CDR3aa: CASSRTLGSYNEQFF
j_gene: TRBJ1-2; abundance: many; d_gene: NA; v_gene: TRBV20-1; CDR3nt: TGCAGTGCTAGAGATCTAGGGAGTCCGAACTATGGCTACACCTTC; CDR3aa: CSARDLGSPNYGYTF
j_gene: TRBJ2-1; abundance: many; d_gene: NA; v_gene: TRBV7-8; CDR3nt: TGTGCCAGCAGCTTAGGAGAGATTCCTGAGCAGTTCTTC; CDR3aa: CASSLGEIPEQFF
j_gene: TRBJ1-5; abundance: NA; d_gene: NA; v_gene: TRBV6-5; CDR3nt: TGTGCCAGCAGTTACGGCTTCCCTAGCAATCAGCCCCAGCATTTT; CDR3aa: CASSYGFPSNQPQHF
j_gene: TRBJ1-2; abundance: many; d_gene: TRBD1; v_gene: TRBV10-3; CDR3nt: TGTGCCATCAGGGAAGGACAGGACTATGGCTACACCTTC; CDR3aa: CAIREGQDYGYTF
j_gene: TRBJ1-5; abundance: NA; d_gene: NA; v_gene: TRBV20-1; CDR3nt: TGCAGTGCCAGCCTGGGGCAGTATAGCAATCAGTCGCAGCATTTT; CDR3aa: CSASLGQYSNQSQHF
j_gene: TRBJ2-5; abundance: NA; d_gene: TRBD2; v_gene: TRBV7-9; CDR3nt: TGTGCCAGCAGCAACGGGACTAGCGGGAGGACGATCCCCGCTAAAAAAGAGACCCAGTACTTC; CDR3aa: CASSNGTSGRTIPAKKETQYF
j_gene: TRBJ2-2; abundance: many; d_gene: TRBD2; v_gene: TRBV11-1; CDR3nt: TGTGCCAGCAGCTTACGCGGGAGGCCCCCCGGGGAGCTGTTTTTT; CDR3aa: CASSLRGRPPGELFF
j_gene: TRBJ2-1; abundance: few; d_gene: NA; v_gene: TRBV14; CDR3nt: TGTGCCAGCAGCCAAGAGGGGGCGAGCAGGGCTTACAATGAGCAGTTCTTC; CDR3aa: CASSQEGASRAYNEQFF
j_gene: TRBJ1-4; abundance: many; d_gene: TRBD1; v_gene: TRBV12-3/TRBV12-4; CDR3nt: TGTGCCAGCATTTCTCCGGACAGGAATGAAAAACTGTTTTTT; CDR3aa: CASISPDRNEKLFF
j_gene: TRBJ1-1; abundance: many; d_gene: TRBD1; v_gene: TRBV12-3/TRBV12-4; CDR3nt: TGTGCCAGCAGTTGGACAGGTAAAGCTTTCTTT; CDR3aa: CASSWTGKAFF
j_gene: TRBJ2-6; abundance: many; d_gene: NA; v_gene: TRBV27; CDR3nt: TGTGCCAGCCTTCCACTCTCTGGGGCCAACGTCCTGACTTTC; CDR3aa: CASLPLSGANVLTF
j_gene: TRBJ1-2; abundance: many; d_gene: NA; v_gene: TRBV27; CDR3nt: TGTGCCAGCAGTTCTTCCGGGGCTTACTATGGCTACACCTTC; CDR3aa: CASSSSGAYYGYTF
j_gene: TRBJ2-7; abundance: few; d_gene: NA; v_gene: TRBV13; CDR3nt: TGTGCCAGCAGCTTTGACCGGGACTCTGCCTACGAGCAGTACTTC; CDR3aa: CASSFDRDSAYEQYF
j_gene: TRBJ2-7; abundance: NA; d_gene: NA; v_gene: TRBV30; CDR3nt: TGTGCCTGGGGTAGATTACCCTACGAGCAGTACTTC; CDR3aa: CAWGRLPYEQYF
j_gene: TRBJ2-7; abundance: few; d_gene: NA; v_gene: TRBV7-8; CDR3nt: TGTGCCACCAACGGGCCCCAGATGGGGGTCGGGTACGAGCAGTACTTC; CDR3aa: CATNGPQMGVGYEQYF
j_gene: TRBJ2-1; abundance: many; d_gene: TRBD2; v_gene: TRBV7-2; CDR3nt: TGTGCCAGCAGCTTAGCTAGCGGGAGGGCCAGTAGAAGGGGAGAGCAGTTCTTC; CDR3aa: CASSLASGRASRRGEQFF
j_gene: TRBJ1-2; abundance: many; d_gene: NA; v_gene: TRBV28; CDR3nt: TGTGCCATCCTTGCGGGGGTAGGGGGCTACACCTTC; CDR3aa: CAILAGVGGYTF
j_gene: TRBJ1-2; abundance: few; d_gene: NA; v_gene: TRBV24-1; CDR3nt: TGTACCACCAGTGACGGAATCTATGGCTACACCTTC; CDR3aa: CTTSDGIYGYTF
j_gene: TRBJ2-7; abundance: NA; d_gene: NA; v_gene: TRBV28; CDR3nt: TGTGCCAGCAGTTTTGCAGGGGCCCACTCCTACGAGCAGTACTTC; CDR3aa: CASSFAGAHSYEQYF
j_gene: TRBJ2-5; abundance: few; d_gene: NA; v_gene: TRBV29-1; CDR3nt: TGCAGCGCACAAGGGGGACCTCAAGAGACCCAGTACTTC; CDR3aa: CSAQGGPQETQYF
j_gene: TRBJ2-7; abundance: NA; d_gene: TRBD2; v_gene: TRBV4-1; CDR3nt: TGCGCCAGCAGCCAAGAGGAGGCTCTAGCGGGAGGCTACGAGCAGTACTTC; CDR3aa: CASSQEEALAGGYEQYF
j_gene: TRBJ2-2; abundance: NA; d_gene: NA; v_gene: TRBV7-9; CDR3nt: TGTGCCAGCAGCGTAACGGCGGGAAGGATCGGGGAGCTGTTTTTT; CDR3aa: CASSVTAGRIGELFF
j_gene: TRBJ2-5; abundance: NA; d_gene: NA; v_gene: TRBV15; CDR3nt: TGTGCCACCAGCAGAGGTGGACAGCCCCAAGAGACCCAGTACTTC; CDR3aa: CATSRGGQPQETQYF
j_gene: TRBJ1-2; abundance: many; d_gene: TRBD1; v_gene: TRBV2; CDR3nt: TGTGCCAGCAGTGACGGGACAGGCCCATATGGCTACACCTTC; CDR3aa: CASSDGTGPYGYTF
j_gene: TRBJ2-3; abundance: many; d_gene: NA; v_gene: TRBV6-1; CDR3nt: TGTGCCAGCGGAAGGCCCCCCGTCACAGATACGCAGTATTTT; CDR3aa: CASGRPPVTDTQYF
j_gene: TRBJ2-7; abundance: many; d_gene: TRBD1; v_gene: TRBV27; CDR3nt: TGTGCCAGCACCTACGAGAGAGGGACAGGGGTCTACGAGCAGTACTTC; CDR3aa: CASTYERGTGVYEQYF
j_gene: TRBJ1-2; abundance: NA; d_gene: NA; v_gene: TRBV12-3/TRBV12-4; CDR3nt: TGTGCCAGCACGTCGAACAGGGCGAACTATGGCTACACCTTC; CDR3aa: CASTSNRANYGYTF
j_gene: TRBJ1-6; abundance: NA; d_gene: NA; v_gene: TRBV7-2; CDR3nt: TGTGCCAGCAGCCCTCGGACTTATAATTCACCCCTCCACTTT; CDR3aa: CASSPRTYNSPLHF
j_gene: TRBJ2-3; abundance: many; d_gene: NA; v_gene: TRBV6-5; CDR3nt: TGTGCCAGCAGTTACTTCGGGGCAGGGGGCACAGATACGCAGTATTTT; CDR3aa: CASSYFGAGGTDTQYF
j_gene: TRBJ2-5; abundance: many; d_gene: NA; v_gene: TRBV28; CDR3nt: TGTGCCAGCAGTTCTAGCGCGTTTCGGCAAGAGACCCAGTACTTC; CDR3aa: CASSSSAFRQETQYF
j_gene: TRBJ1-1; abundance: many; d_gene: TRBD1; v_gene: TRBV6-5; CDR3nt: TGTGCCAGCAGTTACGGGACAGATGAAGCTTTCTTT; CDR3aa: CASSYGTDEAFF
j_gene: TRBJ2-4; abundance: many; d_gene: NA; v_gene: TRBV7-2; CDR3nt: TGTGCCAGCAAGGAGGGTTTAGCCAAAAACATTCAGTACTTC; CDR3aa: CASKEGLAKNIQYF
j_gene: TRBJ2-3; abundance: few; d_gene: TRBD2; v_gene: TRBV4-1; CDR3nt: TGCGCCAGCAGCCACCCACTCGGGACTAGCGGGGGTAAACTCACAGATACGCAGTATTTT; CDR3aa: CASSHPLGTSGGKLTDTQYF
j_gene: TRBJ1-1; abundance: NA; d_gene: NA; v_gene: TRBV7-2; CDR3nt: TGTGCCAGCAGCTGGGGGGCAGCCGAGGCTGAAGCTTTCTTT; CDR3aa: CASSWGAAEAEAFF
j_gene: TRBJ2-2; abundance: many; d_gene: TRBD2; v_gene: TRBV7-2; CDR3nt: TGTGCCAGCAGCTTAGAAATAGGACTAGCGGGAGGGTACGGCGGGGAGCTGTTTTTT; CDR3aa: CASSLEIGLAGGYGGELFF
j_gene: TRBJ2-5; abundance: many; d_gene: NA; v_gene: TRBV2; CDR3nt: TGTGCCAGCAACGGGGCCGGGAGAGAGACCCAGTACTTC; CDR3aa: CASNGAGRETQYF
j_gene: TRBJ2-1; abundance: NA; d_gene: TRBD2; v_gene: TRBV5-4; CDR3nt: TGTGCCAGCAGTCTAACTCTAGCGGGAGGGACCTACAATGAGCAGTTCTTC; CDR3aa: CASSLTLAGGTYNEQFF
j_gene: TRBJ1-4; abundance: many; d_gene: TRBD1; v_gene: TRBV24-1; CDR3nt: TGTGCCACCAGTGGTGGGACAGGGGGCGCCTTGGATGAAAAACTGTTTTTT; CDR3aa: CATSGGTGGALDEKLFF